This TCR beta chain was captured by sequencing in a study of cytomegalovirus exposure and HLA in healthy donors. Study conclusions and caveats: According to the study, around 180 TCR beta chains were cytomegalovirus-associated. High specificity and sensitivity for cytomegalovirus status were reported for the classifier. While the bulk of TCR sequences proved rare, some public TCRs turned up in many donors. In the 120 or so validation repertoires, approximately 94% of cluster scores exceeded 0, per a later analysis.

A remark on this clone: Its antigen is as yet unknown.

Data came from immunoSEQ multiplex PCR; TCRdb stores just in-frame clones and leaves some out. The sample includes about 360,000 clones, roughly 90% seen only once; the top ten take roughly 0.82%. V dropped 2 bases and J dropped 3; count of bases not matched to a gene: 8. The CDR3 is made up of 16 amino acids. Germline CDR1 is SGHKS and CDR2 is YYEKEE (reference sequence). This TCR was sampled from a woman under 30 in good health and CMV-seronegative. The chain carries TRBV5-5 and TRBJ2-1; TRBD1 agrees at 7 bases. Input material: PBMCs. The CDR3: CASSLRGQMDYNEQFF. The CDR3 DNA is TGTGCCAGCAGCTTACGGGGACAGATGGACTACAATGAGCAGTTCTTC.